This T cell receptor beta chain came from a study of molecular identifiers for immune sequencing clone quantification. This CDR3 has 15 residues. Trimming removed 2 bases at V and 2 bases at J, with 10 bases between. Germline V CDR1 and CDR2: SEHNR, FQNEAQ (reference sequence). Sequencing libraries of naive CD8 cells derived from approximately 20,000 to 980,000 sorted cells with 10%, 30% or 50% RNA. The authors gated naive CD8 T cells as CD8+CD4-CCR7+CD45RA+ for sorting. This clonotype was seen ten or more times. Its target is unknown. In preparing bulk TCR libraries, previously described methods and listed TCR primers were used. TCRdb ran MiXCR on the PCR reads and lists one entry per CDR3 protein. The sample records about 67,000 distinct CDR3 sequences, less than 20% being singletons. General study results and limits: Clones with over 20 RNA copies captured over 98% of effector molecules but under 1% of naive ones.

The clonotype was recovered from a human donor in good health. Some libraries in this study had Jurkat cell RNA spiked in. The rearrangement uses TRBV7-9 and TRBJ2-1; D may be TRBD1 or TRBD2 (5 bases each). What was sequenced was naive CD8+ T cells from blood, with Jurkat cell RNA spiked in. The subset: FACS-sorted CD8+CD4-CCR7+CD45RA+ naive T cells. In DNA, the CDR3 is TGTGCCAGCAGCTTAAGCTCGGGACCCTACAATGAGCAGTTCTTC. Encoded protein: CASSLSSGPYNEQFF.